These 10 T cell receptor beta chains were sequenced from one sample in a study of blood T cell repertoires in COVID-19. The method was immunoSEQ multiplex PCR; TCRdb's version includes in-frame clones alone and lacks a portion of them. In the table there are 140,000 to 150,000 clones, around 78% of which are singletons. Sequenced sample: peripheral blood. These receptors were collected from an older woman with acute or convalescent COVID-19.

This clone was found a few times. The same CDR3 can be traced to other DNA sequences in this sample. This chain joins TRBV2 and TRBJ1-5; D not certain. This CDR3 spans 13 amino acids. The V end lost 4 bases, the J end lost 4 bases, and 8 bases lay between the germline ends. CDR1 is SNHLY, CDR2 FYNNEI, per germline. Written as DNA, the CDR3 is TGTGCCAGCAGTGGGGGAGGAAATCAGCCCCAGCATTTT. Its translation: CASSGGGNQPQHF.

V and J are TRBV10-2 and TRBJ2-5; 7 nucleotides line up with TRBD2. CDR3 length: 14 amino acids. V lost 3 bases, J lost 2 bases, and 3 bases stayed unmatched. Germline V gene data show CDR1 as WSHSY and CDR2 as SAAADI. CDR3 amino acids: CASSDPGLQETQYF. DNA for the CDR3: TGCGCCAGCAGTGACCCGGGACTACAAGAGACCCAGTACTTC.

The rearrangement joins TRBV7-6 to TRBJ2-1, with 13 bases matching TRBD2. Trimming removed 5 bases from V and 9 bases from J; junction bases left unmatched: 7. The germline V gene encodes CDR1 SGHVS and CDR2 FNYEAQ. The CDR3 is 15 amino acids. This CDR3 reads CASSPGLAGASEQFF. In nucleotides, the CDR3 is TGTGCCAGCAGCCCAGGACTAGCGGGAGCTAGTGAGCAGTTCTTC.

The chain uses TRBV19 and TRBJ1-5; D is unclear. Per the germline V gene, CDR1 is LNHDA and CDR2 is SQIVND (reference sequence). The CDR3 runs 15 residues. V lost 4 bases, J lost 0 bases, and 10 bases lay in between. The CDR3 DNA sequence: TGTGCCAGTAGTACCTGGCAGGTTAGCAATCAGCCCCAGCATTTT. It is translated as CASSTWQVSNQPQHF.

The chain has TRBV10-3 and TRBJ1-1, with D tentatively TRBD1 (6 bases). CDR1 is ENHRY and CDR2 is SYGVKD in the germline V gene. V was pared by 6 bases and J by 0 bases, with 11 bases between. The CDR3 sequence is 14 residues long. The CDR3 region has the DNA TGTGCCATCAGGGGCACAGGGATGAACACTGAAGCTTTCTTT. Its translation: CAIRGTGMNTEAFF.

The V and J genes are TRBV6-5 and TRBJ1-5; possibly TRBD1 for D (5 bases). This CDR3 is built from 16 residues. Germline loops: CDR1 MNHEY, CDR2 SVGAGI. V was trimmed by 0 bases and J by 1 base, leaving 10 bases between them. CDR3 sequence reads: CASSYSYRGSNQPQHF. CDR3 bases: TGTGCCAGCAGTTACTCGTATAGGGGAAGCAATCAGCCCCAGCATTTT.

This chain uses TRBV15 with TRBJ1-4; 10 nucleotides agree with TRBD1. CDR3 length: 16 residues. Germline CDR1 reads LNHNV; CDR2 reads YYDKDF (reference sequence). V shed 11 bases and J 2 bases; nucleotides not matched to a gene: 11. CDR3 amino acids: CAVGDRGIGTNEKLFF. Here the CDR3 DNA reads TGTGCCGTGGGGGACAGGGGAATCGGGACTAATGAAAAACTGTTTTTT. Full variable domain (rest looked up from reference TRBV15 and TRBJ1-4): DAMVIQNPRYQVTQFGKPVTLSCSQTLNHNVMYWYQQKSSQAPKLLFHYYDKDFNNEADTPDNFQSRRPNTSFCFLDIRSPGLGDTAMYLCAVGDRGIGTNEKLFFGSGTQLSVL.

This clone was seen at least ten times. CDR3 bases: TGTGCCAGCAGTGACTCACTAGCGGGAGACACCGGGGAGCTGTTTTTT. This encodes CASSDSLAGDTGELFF. The chain uses TRBV6-4 and TRBJ2-2; 11 nucleotides align to TRBD2. Germline CDR1 is MRHNA and CDR2 is SNTAGT. V lost 0 bases to trimming and J lost 3 bases; unmatched junction nucleotides: 0. This CDR3 spans 16 amino acids.

This clone was recorded only once. The CDR3 bases are TGTGCCAGCAGCAAAGGGGGTCATTCTCGGGGGACCACTTCCTACGAGCAGTACTTC. This encodes CASSKGGHSRGTTSYEQYF. The chain carries TRBV21-1 and TRBJ2-7; TRBD2, the table's D call, lacks a check against the DNA. TRBV21-1 is classified as a pseudogene. The CDR3 has 19 amino acids.

The gene calls are TRBV7-6 and TRBJ2-1, with 9 nucleotides matching TRBD2. V lost 5 bases, J lost 3 bases, and 8 bases stayed unmatched. The CDR3 is 16 residues long. The germline V gene has CDR1 SGHVS and CDR2 FNYEAQ. CDR3 protein: CASSPQTSGGYNEQFF. CDR3 in DNA: TGTGCCAGCAGCCCCCAGACTAGCGGAGGCTACAATGAGCAGTTCTTC.